One TCR beta chain is described in this entry. TCRdb's table, derived via immunoSEQ multiplex PCR, lists solely in-frame clones and lacks some. The table includes tens of thousands of clones, more than 85% detected once. The data were obtained in a study of OX40 agonist ivuxolimab in advanced cancers. Study context: The diagnoses of dose-escalation patients were hepatocellular carcinoma, melanoma, renal cell or head and neck cancer.

CDR3 length: 16 residues. V lost 1 base and J 5 bases, leaving 12 bases between the germline ends. CDR1 is LGHNA, CDR2 YNFKEQ, per germline. This chain connects TRBV4-2 to TRBJ1-6; D uncertain. The specimen comprised CD4+ or CD8+ T cells sorted from blood, sampled in a trial of the OX40 agonist ivuxolimab. This TCR came from an adult with an advanced solid tumor such as melanoma, head and neck, liver or kidney cancer. The CDR3 DNA reads as TGTGCCAGCAGCCAAGTGTTGACTGGGAATAATTCACCCCTCCACTTT. As protein: CASSQVLTGNNSPLHF.